Sequencing of this TCR beta chain was carried out in a study of shared clonotypes between healthy human individuals (dated by TCRdb to 2020 to 2022). Turning to the overall study: A couple of women and a few men aged 18 to 49 years were included in the cohort. Per donor, three plates each were used for CD4 naive and CD4 memory, two for CD8 naive, and one for CD8 memory. To estimate repertoire size and how much clonotypes are shared between individuals, the study performed deep sequencing of blood TCR repertoires from about five healthy adults. To increase sequencing depth and limit assay-specific biases, different laboratories used diverse techniques to prepare libraries and sequence TCR repertoires. Per donor, leukapheresis produced somewhere between about 0.94 and 9.5 billion PBMCs. The study at large found these results: Pairwise subsampling led to the expectation that sequencing depth would affect the degree of clonotype sharing among donors. Rarefaction of sorted-subset datasets indicated incomplete sequencing despite the large sequencing depth. Because the study included a small number of donors, the genetic and exposure-history diversity represented was limited. Sampling was limited to blood, and TCR repertoires in tissue likely differ from TCR repertoires in blood. Estimated clonotype richness was generally larger for naive than for memory subsets. Across four donors, approximately 5% of naive CD4, roughly 3.5% of naive CD8, 2% to 2.5% of memory CD4, and roughly 0.4% of memory CD8 clonotypes were shared. Higher generation probabilities were observed for clonotypes shared by all four sorted-subset donors than for non-shared clonotypes.

Donors were healthy HIV-negative adults with no recently reported acute infections or vaccinations. Every donor was a Caucasian adult residing in Nashville, Tennessee, USA. Magnetic negative selection was used to enrich CD4+ T cells, after which naive cells were positively selected on CD45RA and the negative fraction became the memory subset. Blood was obtained by leukapheresis, after which PBMCs were separated by Ficoll-Histopaque density gradient centrifugation and cryopreserved in liquid nitrogen vapor phase. Purity and quantity of every magnetically sorted T cell population were checked by analytical flow cytometry. Each sorted fraction had its genomic DNA isolated and then quantified by UV absorbance on a Nanodrop 2000c. Using the deep immunoSEQ assay, TCR CDR3 regions were amplified from genomic DNA by multiplex PCR. Genomic DNA extracted from each cell subset was distributed evenly over all wells of several immunoSEQ 96-well plates, and each plate served as one replicate. Each replicate PCR for sorted subsets received roughly 200 ng genomic DNA, equal to 30,000 or so T cell genomes. The purified libraries were quantified using a Qubit 3.0 fluorometer, sized with a Bioanalyzer 2100, and then quantified again using the KAPA Library Quantification kit. Each immunoSEQ 96-well plate was sequenced on its own single-read 150-cycle Illumina NextSeq 550 flow cell. The study's own analysis went as follows. Because the immunoSEQ output included only junctional sequences and no quality scores, the filtering could not be the same as the filtering used for full-length reads. Sequences were annotated with PyIR, a Python wrapper for IgBLAST v1.9, using IMGT germline references to assign V/J genes and CDR3. Reads were filtered out if the reads had weak V/J assignments (E-value above 1e-6), no CDR3, stop codons, out-of-frame junctions, or ambiguous translated residues. A V3J clonotype was defined by an identical inferred V gene, J gene, and CDR3 amino acid sequence. Percentage overlap between repertoires was calculated by dividing the number of shared unique clonotypes by the size of the smaller repertoire. Richness of each repertoire was evaluated using RTK rarefaction, the Chao1 estimator, and Recon v2.1 estimates of unobserved clonotypes. OLGA was used to compute generation probabilities for all TCRbeta clonotypes that the gDNA method yielded from a few donors. TCRdb stores this immuneACCESS table with in-frame sequences only. Part of the clones is absent; in the studies checked, under half of the shortfall reflects unresolved V genes, and no reason is known for the rest. V and J calls and clone size come straight from that table; D and trimming were deduced from the DNA. For this sample there are some 500,000 clones; about 96% appear just once. 0.05% to 0.08% of the sample lies in the top ten.

Inclusive of the bounding cysteine and phenylalanine, the CDR3 is 12 residues long. Solely the CDR3 DNA is kept, with 36 bases framed from the first base. With respect to this clone: Its recognized antigen is unknown. Base qualities are not provided; no much larger clone lies one nucleotide away.

The sample comprised naive CD4+ T cells sorted from blood. The intended sense of this specimen's cell subset or site label: CD45RA+ positively selected. The chain couples TRBV21-1 to TRBJ2-2. TRBV21-1 is noted as a pseudogene. This TCR came from a woman aged 30 to 39 in good health. The CDR3 is CASRKNTGELFF. In nucleotide form, the sequence is TGTGCCAGCAGAAAGAACACCGGGGAGCTGTTTTTT.